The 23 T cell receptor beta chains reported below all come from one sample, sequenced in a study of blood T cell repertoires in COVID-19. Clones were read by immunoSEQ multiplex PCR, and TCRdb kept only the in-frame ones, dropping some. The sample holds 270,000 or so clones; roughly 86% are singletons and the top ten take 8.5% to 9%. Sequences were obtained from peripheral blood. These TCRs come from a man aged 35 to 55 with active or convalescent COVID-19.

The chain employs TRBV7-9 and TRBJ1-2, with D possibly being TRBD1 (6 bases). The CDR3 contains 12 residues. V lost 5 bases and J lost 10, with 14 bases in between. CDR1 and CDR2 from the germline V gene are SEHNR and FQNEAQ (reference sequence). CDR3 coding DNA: TGTGCCAGCAGCCTCCAGACAGGTACCTACACCTTC. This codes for CASSLQTGTYTF.

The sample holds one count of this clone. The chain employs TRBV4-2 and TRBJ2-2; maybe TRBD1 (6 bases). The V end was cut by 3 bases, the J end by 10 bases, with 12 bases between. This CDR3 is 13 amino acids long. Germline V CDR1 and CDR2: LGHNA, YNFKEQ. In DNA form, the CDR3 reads TGTGCCAGCAGCCAGGGTACAGGGTTGGAGCTGTTTTTT. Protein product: CASSQGTGLELFF.

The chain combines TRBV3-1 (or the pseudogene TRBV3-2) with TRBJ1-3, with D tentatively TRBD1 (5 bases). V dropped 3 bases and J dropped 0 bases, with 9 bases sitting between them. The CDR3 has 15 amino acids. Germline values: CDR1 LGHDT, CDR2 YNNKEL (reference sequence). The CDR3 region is CASSHEGVSGNTIYF. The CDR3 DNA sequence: TGTGCCAGCAGCCATGAAGGGGTCTCTGGAAACACCATATATTTT.

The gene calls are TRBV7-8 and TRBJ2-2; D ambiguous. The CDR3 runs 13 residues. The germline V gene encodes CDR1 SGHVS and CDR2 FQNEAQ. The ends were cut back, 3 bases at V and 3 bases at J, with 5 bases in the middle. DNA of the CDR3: TGTGCCAGCAGCTTTAGAGACACCGGGGAGCTGTTTTTT. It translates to CASSFRDTGELFF.

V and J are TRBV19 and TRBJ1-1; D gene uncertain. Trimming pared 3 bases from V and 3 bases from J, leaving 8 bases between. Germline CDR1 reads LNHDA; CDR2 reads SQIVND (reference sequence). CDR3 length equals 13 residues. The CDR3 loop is CASSMAYYTEAFF. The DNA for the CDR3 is TGTGCCAGTAGTATGGCATATTACACTGAAGCTTTCTTT. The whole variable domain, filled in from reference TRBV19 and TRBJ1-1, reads DGGITQSPKYLFRKEGQNVTLSCEQNLNHDAMYWYRQDPGQGLRLIYYSQIVNDFQKGDIAEGYSVSREKKESFPLTVTSAQKNPTAFYLCASSMAYYTEAFFGQGTRLTVV.

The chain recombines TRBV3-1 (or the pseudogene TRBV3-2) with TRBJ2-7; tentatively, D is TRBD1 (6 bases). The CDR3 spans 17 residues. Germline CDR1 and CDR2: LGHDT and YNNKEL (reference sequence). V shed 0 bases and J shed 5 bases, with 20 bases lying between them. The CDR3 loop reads CASSQEYRRGFSNEQYF. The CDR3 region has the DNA TGTGCCAGCAGCCAAGAGTATCGAAGGGGGTTTTCGAACGAGCAGTACTTC.

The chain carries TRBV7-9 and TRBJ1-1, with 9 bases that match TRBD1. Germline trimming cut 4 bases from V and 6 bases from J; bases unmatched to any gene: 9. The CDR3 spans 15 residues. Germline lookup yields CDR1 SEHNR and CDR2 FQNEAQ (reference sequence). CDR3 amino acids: CASSSLTGGKAEAFF. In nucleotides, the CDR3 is TGTGCCAGCAGCTCTTTGACAGGGGGAAAGGCTGAAGCTTTCTTT.

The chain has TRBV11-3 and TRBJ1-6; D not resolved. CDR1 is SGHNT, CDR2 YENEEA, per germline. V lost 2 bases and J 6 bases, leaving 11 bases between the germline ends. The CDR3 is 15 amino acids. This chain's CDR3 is CASSLSHRSNSPLHF. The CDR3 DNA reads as TGTGCCAGCAGCTTAAGTCACAGAAGTAATTCACCCCTCCACTTT.

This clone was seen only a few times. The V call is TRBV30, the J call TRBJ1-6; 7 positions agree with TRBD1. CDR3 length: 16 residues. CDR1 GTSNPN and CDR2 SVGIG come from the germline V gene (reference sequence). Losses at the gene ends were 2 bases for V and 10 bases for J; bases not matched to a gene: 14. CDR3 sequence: CAWSSTGTRQASPLHF. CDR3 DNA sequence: TGTGCCTGGAGTTCGACAGGGACAAGACAGGCGTCACCCCTCCACTTT.

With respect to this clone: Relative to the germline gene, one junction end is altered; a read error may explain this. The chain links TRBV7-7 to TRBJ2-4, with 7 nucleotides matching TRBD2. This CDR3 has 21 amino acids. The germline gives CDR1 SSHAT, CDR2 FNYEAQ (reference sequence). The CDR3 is CASTRWREGLIPPLAKNIQYF. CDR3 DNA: TGTGCTAGCACGCGATGGAGGGAGGGCTTAATTCCTCCTTTAGCCAAAAACATTCAGTACTTC. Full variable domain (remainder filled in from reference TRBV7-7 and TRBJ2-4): GAGVSQSPRYKVTKRGQDVTLRCDPISSHATLYWYQQALGQGPEFLTYFNYEAQPDKSGLPSDRFSAERPEGSISTLTIQRTEQRDSAMYRCASTRWREGLIPPLAKNIQYFGAGTRLSVL.

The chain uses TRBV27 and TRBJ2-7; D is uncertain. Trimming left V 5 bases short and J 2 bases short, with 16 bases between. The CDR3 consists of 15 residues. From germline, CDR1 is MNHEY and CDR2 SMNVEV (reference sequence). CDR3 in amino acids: CASSPYPDGAYEQYF. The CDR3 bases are TGTGCCAGCAGTCCCTACCCTGACGGAGCCTACGAGCAGTACTTC.

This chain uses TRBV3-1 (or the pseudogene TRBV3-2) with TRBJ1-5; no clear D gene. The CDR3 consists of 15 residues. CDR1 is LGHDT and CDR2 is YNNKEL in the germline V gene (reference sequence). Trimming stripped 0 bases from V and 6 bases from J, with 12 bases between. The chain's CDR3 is CASSQEVQATQPQHF. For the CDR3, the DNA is TGTGCCAGCAGCCAAGAGGTCCAGGCTACTCAGCCCCAGCATTTT.

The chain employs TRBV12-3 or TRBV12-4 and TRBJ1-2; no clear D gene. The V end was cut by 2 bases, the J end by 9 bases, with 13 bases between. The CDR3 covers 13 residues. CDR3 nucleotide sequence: TGTGCCAGCAGTTTAAGCTTGGGCAGTAGCTACACCTTC. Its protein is CASSLSLGSSYTF.

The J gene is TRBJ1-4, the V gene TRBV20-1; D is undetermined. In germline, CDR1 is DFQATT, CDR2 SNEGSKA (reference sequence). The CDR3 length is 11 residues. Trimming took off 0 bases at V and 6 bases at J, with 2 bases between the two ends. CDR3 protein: CSARDDEKLFF. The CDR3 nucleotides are TGCAGTGCTAGAGACGATGAAAAACTGTTTTTT.

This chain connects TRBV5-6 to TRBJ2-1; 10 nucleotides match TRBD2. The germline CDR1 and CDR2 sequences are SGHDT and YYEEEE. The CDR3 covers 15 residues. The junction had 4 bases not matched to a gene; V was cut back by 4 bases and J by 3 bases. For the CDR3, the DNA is TGTGCCAGCAGCCGCGGGACTAGCGACTACAATGAGCAGTTCTTC. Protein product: CASSRGTSDYNEQFF.

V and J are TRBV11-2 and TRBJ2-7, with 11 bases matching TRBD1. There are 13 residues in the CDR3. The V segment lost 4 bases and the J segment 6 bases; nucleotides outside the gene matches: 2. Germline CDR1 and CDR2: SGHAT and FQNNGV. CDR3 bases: TGTGCCAGCAGCTGGGGACAGGGGGTCGAGCAGTACTTC. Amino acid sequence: CASSWGQGVEQYF. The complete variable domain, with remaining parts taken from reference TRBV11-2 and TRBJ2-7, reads EAGVAQSPRYKIIEKRQSVAFWCNPISGHATLYWYQQILGQGPKLLIQFQNNGVVDDSQLPKDRFSAERLKGVDSTLKIQPAKLEDSAVYLCASSWGQGVEQYFGPGTRLTVT.

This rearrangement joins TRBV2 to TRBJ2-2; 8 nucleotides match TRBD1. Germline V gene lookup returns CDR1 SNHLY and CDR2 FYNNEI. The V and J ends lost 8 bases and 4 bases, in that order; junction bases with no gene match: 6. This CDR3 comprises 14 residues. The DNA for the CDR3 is TGTGCCAGCCGTGGACAGGGTATCACCGGGGAGCTGTTTTTT. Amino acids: CASRGQGITGELFF.

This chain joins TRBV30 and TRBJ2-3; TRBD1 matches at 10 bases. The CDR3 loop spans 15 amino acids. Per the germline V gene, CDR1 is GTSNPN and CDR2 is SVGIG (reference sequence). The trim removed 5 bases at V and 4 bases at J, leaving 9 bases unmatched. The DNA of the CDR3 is TGTGCCTGGGGCCGGGGGGACAGGGGAGCAGATACGCAGTATTTT. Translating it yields CAWGRGDRGADTQYF. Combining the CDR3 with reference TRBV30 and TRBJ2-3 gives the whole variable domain SQTIHQWPATLVQPVGSPLSLECTVEGTSNPNLYWYRQAAGRGLQLLFYSVGIGQISSEVPQNLSASRPQDRQFILSSKKLLLSDSGFYLCAWGRGDRGADTQYFGPGTRLTVL.

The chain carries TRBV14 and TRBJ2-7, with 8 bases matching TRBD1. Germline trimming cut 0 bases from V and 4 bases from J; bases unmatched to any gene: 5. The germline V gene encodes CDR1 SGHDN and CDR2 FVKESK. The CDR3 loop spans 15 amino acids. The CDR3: CASSQEGQGLYEQYF. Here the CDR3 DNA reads TGTGCCAGCAGCCAAGAAGGACAGGGCTTATACGAGCAGTACTTC.

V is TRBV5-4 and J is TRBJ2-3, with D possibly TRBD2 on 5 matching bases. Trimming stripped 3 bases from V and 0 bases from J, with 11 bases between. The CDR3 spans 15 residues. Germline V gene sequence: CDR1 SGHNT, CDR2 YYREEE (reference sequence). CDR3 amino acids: CASSSKRGSTDTQYF. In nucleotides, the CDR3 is TGTGCCAGCAGCTCAAAGCGAGGGAGCACAGATACGCAGTATTTT.

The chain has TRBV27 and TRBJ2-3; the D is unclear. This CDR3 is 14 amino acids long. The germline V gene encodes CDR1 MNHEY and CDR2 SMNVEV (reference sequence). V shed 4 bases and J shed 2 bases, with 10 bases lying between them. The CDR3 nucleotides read TGTGCCAGCAGTTCCTCAAGCGCCACAGATACGCAGTATTTT. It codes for CASSSSSATDTQYF.

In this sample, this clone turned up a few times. CDR3 DNA sequence: TGTGCCAGCAGGGCCTGGGACAGGCCGGTGGAGGGCTACACCTTC. It yields the protein CASRAWDRPVEGYTF. The V call is TRBV27, the J call TRBJ1-2, with 8 bases identical to TRBD1. The length of the CDR3 is 15 residues. Per germline, CDR1 MNHEY and CDR2 SMNVEV (reference sequence). The trim removed 6 bases at V and 8 bases at J, leaving 14 bases unmatched.

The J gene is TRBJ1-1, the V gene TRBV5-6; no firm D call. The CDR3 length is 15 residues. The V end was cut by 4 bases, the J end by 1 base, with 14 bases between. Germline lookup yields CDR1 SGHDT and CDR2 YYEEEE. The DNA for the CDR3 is TGTGCCAGCAGCCGAAACGACCGGGAGAACACTGAAGCTTTCTTT. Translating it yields CASSRNDRENTEAFF.